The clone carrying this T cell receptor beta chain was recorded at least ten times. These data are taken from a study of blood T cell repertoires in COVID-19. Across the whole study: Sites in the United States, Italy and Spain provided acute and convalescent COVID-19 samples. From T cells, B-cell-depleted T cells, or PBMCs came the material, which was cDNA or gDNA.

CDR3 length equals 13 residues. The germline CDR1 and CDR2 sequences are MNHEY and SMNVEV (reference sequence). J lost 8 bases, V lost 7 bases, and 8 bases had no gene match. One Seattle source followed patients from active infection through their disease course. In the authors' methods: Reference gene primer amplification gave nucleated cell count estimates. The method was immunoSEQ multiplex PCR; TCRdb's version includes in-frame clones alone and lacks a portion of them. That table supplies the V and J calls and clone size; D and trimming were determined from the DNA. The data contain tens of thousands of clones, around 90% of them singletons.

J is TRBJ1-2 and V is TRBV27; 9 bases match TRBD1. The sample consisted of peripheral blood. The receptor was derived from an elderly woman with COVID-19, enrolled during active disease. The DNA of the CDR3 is TGTGCCAGCAAAATACAGGGGGCTGGAGGCTACACCTTC. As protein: CASKIQGAGGYTF.